This T cell receptor beta chain is from a study of vaccination effects on CD4 cells after COVID-19. Profiled with immunoSEQ multiplex PCR; TCRdb holds only in-frame clones, not every one. Of some 31,000 clones in the sample, around 79% are singletons; the top ten hold about 6.1%. Cells that had been cultured for approximately eleven days were the source of isolated CD4+ T cells. SARS-CoV-2 infected the person between March and December 2020, as confirmed by PCR. All participants had two doses of either the BNT162b2 or mRNA-1273 vaccine. Study-level results: Clones from infection and from vaccination both contracted markedly late after vaccination.

V dropped 0 bases and J dropped 5 bases, with 16 bases sitting between them. The CDR3 is 16 residues long. Germline V gene data show CDR1 as MNHEY and CDR2 as SVGAGI. Worth noting for this clone: Its target is unknown.

The clonotype comes from a human donor who had a prior SARS-CoV-2 infection. Sample: CD4+ T cells from PBMCs cultured without peptide, taken after COVID-19 vaccination. The chain has TRBV6-5 and TRBJ1-2; no reliable D call. CDR3 sequence reads: CASSYSTPPGRYGYTF. CDR3 sequence (DNA): TGTGCCAGCAGTTACTCGACACCCCCCGGGCGGTATGGCTACACCTTC.